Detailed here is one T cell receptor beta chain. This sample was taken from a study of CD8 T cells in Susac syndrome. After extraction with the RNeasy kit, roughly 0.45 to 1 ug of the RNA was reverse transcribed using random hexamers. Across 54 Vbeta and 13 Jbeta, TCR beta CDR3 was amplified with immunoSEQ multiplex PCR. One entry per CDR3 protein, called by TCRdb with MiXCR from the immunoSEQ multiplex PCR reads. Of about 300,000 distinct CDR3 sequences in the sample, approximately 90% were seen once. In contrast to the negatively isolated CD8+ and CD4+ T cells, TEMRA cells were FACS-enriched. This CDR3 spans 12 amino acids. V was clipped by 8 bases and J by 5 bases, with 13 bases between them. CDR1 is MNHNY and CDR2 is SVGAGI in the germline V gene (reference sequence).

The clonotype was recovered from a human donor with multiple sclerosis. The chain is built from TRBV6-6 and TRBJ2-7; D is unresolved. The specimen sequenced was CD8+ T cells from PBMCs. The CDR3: CASGRVLNEQYF. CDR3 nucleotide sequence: TGTGCCAGCGGTCGAGTTCTCAACGAGCAGTACTTC.